These T cell receptor beta chains were read from a single sample in a study of regulatory T cells in long-lasting Graves disease. TCRdb re-called the multiplex PCR reads through MiXCR, storing one row per CDR3 protein. The sample includes about 420,000 distinct CDR3 sequences, roughly 17% of them seen just once. The sample was also reused in another study, on T cells in Graves' hyperthyroidism and ophthalmopathy.

The sample consisted of peripheral blood mononuclear cells (PBMCs), taken at new diagnosis, from a patient treated with antithyroid drugs. Every receptor here comes from a woman aged 18-29 years with Graves disease. Both conserved end residues are part of each CDR3. Each record gives: clone size, J gene, V gene, D gene, CDR3 DNA, CDR3 protein. A D gene is named only where the DNA matches it firmly. Rows may omit the clone size; those that give it use once, few, many or a size class.

size: many; J: TRBJ2-1; V: TRBV27; D: TRBD2; DNA: TGTGCCAGCAGTTTATTAACCCCCCTAGGACTAGCGGGAGATAGGAAGCAGTTCTTC; CDR3: CASSLLTPLGLAGDRKQFF
size: NA; J: TRBJ2-5; V: TRBV7-2; D: NA; DNA: TGTGCCAGCAGGCTTCGCGGGGGCGGGGAGACCCAGTACTTC; CDR3: CASRLRGGGETQYF
size: many; J: TRBJ2-7; V: TRBV18; D: TRBD1; DNA: TGTGCCAGCTCACCATCACCGGGACAGAATTCCTACGAGCAGTACTTC; CDR3: CASSPSPGQNSYEQYF
size: NA; J: TRBJ2-1; V: TRBV6-2/TRBV6-3; D: NA; DNA: TGTGCCAGCAGTTACTCGGGGGGGCTAGGGTATGAGCAGTTCTTC; CDR3: CASSYSGGLGYEQFF
size: few; J: TRBJ1-2; V: TRBV6-2/TRBV6-3; D: TRBD1; DNA: TGTGCCAGCAGGTCGACAGGGTTGGGGTATGGCTACACCTTC; CDR3: CASRSTGLGYGYTF
size: many; J: TRBJ2-7; V: TRBV20-1; D: NA; DNA: TGCAGTGCTAGGGGGACGACTCCCCCCTCCTACGAGCAGTACTTC; CDR3: CSARGTTPPSYEQYF
size: NA; J: TRBJ2-2; V: TRBV30; D: NA; DNA: TGTGCCTCCCCCCGTGAGGGAGAAGGGACCGGGGAGCTGTTTTTT; CDR3: CASPREGEGTGELFF
size: many; J: TRBJ2-7; V: TRBV2; D: NA; DNA: TGTGCCAGCAGGACCCCAGGGTGGTCCTACGAGCAGTACTTC; CDR3: CASRTPGWSYEQYF
size: few; J: TRBJ2-2; V: TRBV4-1; D: TRBD2; DNA: TGCGCCAGCAGCCAGCGGGAGGGGGACACCGGGGAGCTGTTTTTT; CDR3: CASSQREGDTGELFF
size: few; J: TRBJ2-7; V: TRBV9; D: NA; DNA: TGTGCCAGCAGCCCCGGGATCCATTCGACCTACGAGCAGTACTTC; CDR3: CASSPGIHSTYEQYF
size: many; J: TRBJ1-5; V: TRBV5-6; D: NA; DNA: TGTGCCAGCAGCTCCCTGGATCAGCCCCAGCATTTT; CDR3: CASSSLDQPQHF
size: few; J: TRBJ2-4; V: TRBV27; D: NA; DNA: TGTGCCAGCAGTTTCGGGGTGGGAAACATTCAGTACTTC; CDR3: CASSFGVGNIQYF
size: few; J: TRBJ2-3; V: TRBV20-1; D: NA; DNA: TGCAGTGCTAGTCCTCTGACAGGGAGGGCAGATACGCAGTATTTT; CDR3: CSASPLTGRADTQYF
size: NA; J: TRBJ2-2; V: TRBV5-8; D: TRBD1; DNA: TGTGCCAGCAGCTCATGGACAGGGAATGTTGTTGGCACCGGGGAGCTGTTTTTT; CDR3: CASSSWTGNVVGTGELFF
size: NA; J: TRBJ2-4; V: TRBV28; D: TRBD2; DNA: TGTGCCACCGGGAGACTAGCGGGAGGCCCCTTAGCCAAAAACATTCGGTACTTC; CDR3: CATGRLAGGPLAKNIRYF
size: many; J: TRBJ2-7; V: TRBV2; D: TRBD1; DNA: TGTGCCAGCAGGAGGGACAGGGCCACAGCCCCCTACGAGCAGTACTTC; CDR3: CASRRDRATAPYEQYF
size: many; J: TRBJ2-1; V: TRBV2; D: TRBD2; DNA: TGTGCCAGCAGTGTTGAAGCGGGATCCTACAATGAGCAGTTCTTC; CDR3: CASSVEAGSYNEQFF
size: many; J: TRBJ2-3; V: TRBV6-1; D: TRBD2; DNA: TGTGCCAGCAGCGAGCAGGCAGCGGGAGCGGCAGATACGCAGTATTTT; CDR3: CASSEQAAGAADTQYF
size: few; J: TRBJ2-6; V: TRBV28; D: NA; DNA: TGTGCCAGCAGGCCGGTGGGCTCTGGGGCCAACGTCCTGACTTTC; CDR3: CASRPVGSGANVLTF
size: many; J: TRBJ1-1; V: TRBV5-5; D: TRBD1; DNA: TGTGCCAGCAGCTGGGACAGCATGAACACTGAAGCTTTCTTT; CDR3: CASSWDSMNTEAFF
size: NA; J: TRBJ2-1; V: TRBV5-1; D: NA; DNA: TGCGCCAGCAGCTTGGTAGTCACGAATGAGCAGTTCTTC; CDR3: CASSLVVTNEQFF
size: many; J: TRBJ2-1; V: TRBV7-2; D: NA; DNA: TGTGCCAGCAGCTTATTCCAGGACAATGAGCAGTTCTTC; CDR3: CASSLFQDNEQFF
size: many; J: TRBJ2-5; V: TRBV28; D: NA; DNA: TGTGCCAGCAGTCAACTTGGTTCCTCGGGAGAGACCCAGTACTTC; CDR3: CASSQLGSSGETQYF
size: NA; J: TRBJ1-4; V: TRBV24-1; D: NA; DNA: TGTGCCACCAGTGATTCCCGGCGGGGCGCAACTAATGAAAAACTGTTTTTT; CDR3: CATSDSRRGATNEKLFF
size: NA; J: TRBJ2-2; V: TRBV4-1; D: NA; DNA: TGCGCCAGCAGCCAAGTAGTCCAAGTCGCCGGGGAGCTGTTTTTT; CDR3: CASSQVVQVAGELFF
size: NA; J: TRBJ2-1; V: TRBV14; D: TRBD2; DNA: TGTGCCAGCAGCCAAGATTGGACTAGCGGGCTGGTCTCCTACAATGAGCAGTTCTTC; CDR3: CASSQDWTSGLVSYNEQFF
size: NA; J: TRBJ2-5; V: TRBV29-1; D: NA; DNA: TGCAGCGTTGTTAGGGGGGGGGAGACCCAGTACTTC; CDR3: CSVVRGGETQYF